The 14 T cell receptor beta chains given below trace back to one sample, sequenced in a study of shared clonotypes between healthy human individuals. Profiling relied on immunoSEQ multiplex PCR, and the TCRdb table lists in-frame clones only, not all of them. The repertoire holds hundreds of thousands of clones, around three quarters seen once, with more than 10% in the top ten. Sequenced: PBMCs. These receptors came from a woman in her 40s in good health. Some clones in this sample may be carry-over from other donors' samples.

This chain connects TRBV25-1 to TRBJ1-5; D gene unclear. Germline V gene data show CDR1 as MGHDK and CDR2 as SYGVNS. The V end lost 2 bases, the J end lost 5 bases, and 10 bases lay between the germline ends. This CDR3 has 14 amino acids. CDR3 sequence reads: CASSEPNWDQPQHF. The DNA for the CDR3 is TGTGCCAGCAGTGAACCCAATTGGGATCAGCCCCAGCATTTT.

The chain is built from TRBV4-2 and TRBJ2-7, with TRBD2 matching 7 bases. Trimming removed 1 base from V and 2 bases from J; junction bases left unmatched: 11. Germline assignment: CDR1 LGHNA and CDR2 YNFKEQ. The CDR3 length is 17 residues. The CDR3 DNA sequence: TGTGCCAGCAGCCAAGTCGGTCTGGCGGGAGTAACCTACGAGCAGTACTTC. This translates into CASSQVGLAGVTYEQYF.

The chain is built from TRBV6-4 and TRBJ2-3, with TRBD2 matching over 14 bases. After removal of 4 bases from V and 6 bases from J, the junction contained 3 bases not matched to a gene. Germline loops: CDR1 MRHNA, CDR2 SNTAGT. The CDR3 is 15 residues long. The CDR3 DNA follows: TGTGCCAGCAGTGCCGGGACTAGCGGGAGTGATACGCAGTATTTT. This encodes CASSAGTSGSDTQYF.

V is TRBV28 and J is TRBJ1-3; TRBD1 might be the D (5 bases). The CDR3 is 13 amino acids. Germline lookup yields CDR1 MDHEN and CDR2 SYDVKM. V lost 3 bases and J lost 8, with 11 bases in between. The DNA for the CDR3 is TGTGCCAGCAGTTTTCGGGGGGGTTACACCATATATTTT. Residues: CASSFRGGYTIYF.

V usage is TRBV27 and J usage is TRBJ2-7, with 7 bases lining up with TRBD1. CDR1 is MNHEY and CDR2 is SMNVEV in the germline V gene (reference sequence). This CDR3 spans 14 amino acids. Germline trimming cut 5 bases from V and 2 bases from J; bases unmatched to any gene: 6. The CDR3 nucleotides read TGTGCCAGCAGTCCCTACAGGGGTCCCTACGAGCAGTACTTC. Translation: CASSPYRGPYEQYF.

V and J are TRBV28 and TRBJ1-2; D may be TRBD1 (5 bases). Trimming took 6 bases from V and 0 from J, leaving 11 bases between them. Germline V lookup: CDR1 MDHEN, CDR2 SYDVKM. The CDR3 consists of 14 residues. The CDR3 spells CASRPTGPNYGYTF. The CDR3 DNA reads as TGTGCCAGCAGGCCCACAGGCCCTAACTATGGCTACACCTTC.

The rearrangement uses TRBV28 and TRBJ2-1, with TRBD2 matching 10 bases. V lost 3 bases to trimming and J lost 3 bases; unmatched junction nucleotides: 5. CDR1 is MDHEN, CDR2 SYDVKM, per germline. This CDR3 is built from 16 residues. CDR3 sequence reads: CASSFLAGGGYNEQFF. The CDR3, as DNA: TGTGCCAGCAGTTTCTTAGCGGGAGGCGGCTACAATGAGCAGTTCTTC.

This sequence joins TRBV18 and TRBJ1-3; D is possibly TRBD1 (6 bases). The CDR3 length is 16 residues. Per the germline V gene, CDR1 is KGHSH and CDR2 is LQKENI. V shed 5 bases and J shed 6 bases, with 20 bases lying between them. In nucleotides, the CDR3 is TGTGCCAGCTCATTTACGGGACACCCGGCGGAAAACACCATATATTTT. This sequence encodes CASSFTGHPAENTIYF. Combining the CDR3 with reference TRBV18 and TRBJ1-3 gives the whole variable domain NAGVMQNPRHLVRRRGQEARLRCSPMKGHSHVYWYRQLPEEGLKFMVYLQKENIIDESGMPKERFSAEFPKEGPSILRIQQVVRGDSAAYFCASSFTGHPAENTIYFGEGSWLTVV.

This clone appeared many times. V usage is TRBV28 and J usage is TRBJ2-7; TRBD1 agrees at 7 bases. Losses at the gene ends were 5 bases for V and 0 bases for J; bases not matched to a gene: 7. Germline CDR1 is MDHEN and CDR2 is SYDVKM. The CDR3 runs to 15 residues. DNA for the CDR3: TGTGCCAGCAGTCCTGTTGACAGGGACTCCTACGAGCAGTACTTC. Its protein is CASSPVDRDSYEQYF.

As concerns this clone: The junction departs from germline at one end; a sequencing error may be responsible. The chain couples TRBV7-7 to TRBJ1-5; D remains unclear. CDR1 SSHAT and CDR2 FNYEAQ come from the germline V gene (reference sequence). CDR3 size: 13 residues. CDR3: CASSQDIYQPQHF. DNA of the CDR3: TGTGCTAGCAGCCAAGACATTTATCAGCCCCAGCATTTT. Supplemented by reference TRBV7-7 and TRBJ1-5, the full variable domain reads GAGVSQSPRYKVTKRGQDVTLRCDPISSHATLYWYQQALGQGPEFLTYFNYEAQPDKSGLPSDRFSAERPEGSISTLTIQRTEQRDSAMYRCASSQDIYQPQHFGDGTRLSIL.

This clone appeared a few times. The chain combines TRBV4-2 with TRBJ2-2; D possibly corresponds to TRBD1 (6 bases). V lost 0 bases and J 3 bases, leaving 11 bases between the germline ends. This CDR3 has 16 amino acids. The germline gives CDR1 LGHNA, CDR2 YNFKEQ. The CDR3 loop is CASSQDAGAYTGELFF. The CDR3 DNA reads TGTGCCAGCAGCCAAGACGCAGGGGCCTACACCGGGGAGCTGTTTTTT.

V is TRBV19 and J is TRBJ2-6, with 9 nucleotides matching TRBD2. Germline V gives CDR1 LNHDA, CDR2 SQIVND (reference sequence). The CDR3 contains 17 residues. The ends lost 4 bases at V and 0 bases at J; junction bases unmatched: 4. The CDR3 sequence is CASSTLAGLSGANVLTF. The DNA of the CDR3 is TGTGCCAGTAGTACCCTAGCGGGGCTCTCTGGGGCCAACGTCCTGACTTTC.

Worth noting for this clone: Relative to the germline gene, one junction end is altered; a read error may explain this. The gene calls are TRBV20-1 and TRBJ1-1; TRBD1 is a possible D gene (5 bases). The length of the CDR3 is 9 residues. CDR1 and CDR2 from the germline V gene are DFQATT and SNEGSKA (reference sequence). Here the CDR3 reads CSAEPGYHF. CDR3 nucleotides: TGCAGTGCCGAGCCAGGGTACCACTTT.

The chain is built from TRBV6-1 and TRBJ1-1, with D tentatively TRBD1 (6 bases). The germline V and J ends were trimmed by 4 bases and 5 bases, with 17 bases remaining between them. The CDR3 consists of 15 residues. Germline V gives CDR1 MNHNS, CDR2 SASEGT. This CDR3 reads CASSARLRGSTEAFF. The CDR3 coding sequence is TGTGCCAGCAGTGCCCGCCTCAGGGGAAGTACTGAAGCTTTCTTT.